This paragraph reports one T cell receptor (beta chain). TCRdb re-called the PCR reads through MiXCR, storing one row per CDR3 protein. The table lists around 460,000 distinct CDR3 sequences, around a fifth of them singletons. Germline V gene data show CDR1 as SGDLS and CDR2 as YYNGEE. V lost 0 bases, J lost 1 base, and 13 bases lay in between. This CDR3 comprises 16 residues. This sample was taken from a study of molecular identifiers for immune sequencing clone quantification. V is TRBV9 and J is TRBJ1-1; D gene ambiguous. This clonotype originated in a human donor in good health. Some libraries in this study had Jurkat cell RNA spiked in. Specimen: naive CD8+ T cells from blood, with Jurkat cell RNA spiked in. As for subset: FACS-sorted CD8+CD4-CCR7+CD45RA+ naive T cells. The CDR3 here is CASSVGPSPKNTEAFF. The CDR3 nucleotides read TGTGCCAGCAGCGTAGGCCCGTCACCTAAGAACACTGAAGCTTTCTTT.